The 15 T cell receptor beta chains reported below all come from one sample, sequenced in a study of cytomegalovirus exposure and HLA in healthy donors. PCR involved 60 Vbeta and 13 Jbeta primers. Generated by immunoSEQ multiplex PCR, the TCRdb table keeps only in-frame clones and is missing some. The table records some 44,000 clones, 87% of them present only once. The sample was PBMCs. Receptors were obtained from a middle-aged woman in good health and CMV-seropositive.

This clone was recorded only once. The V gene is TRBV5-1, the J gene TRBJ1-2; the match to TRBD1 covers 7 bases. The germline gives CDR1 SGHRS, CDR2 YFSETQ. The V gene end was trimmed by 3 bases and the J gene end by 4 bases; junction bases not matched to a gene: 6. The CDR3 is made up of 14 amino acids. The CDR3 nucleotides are TGCGCCAGCAGCTCCGGGACAGAGATCTATGGCTACACCTTC. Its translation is CASSSGTEIYGYTF.

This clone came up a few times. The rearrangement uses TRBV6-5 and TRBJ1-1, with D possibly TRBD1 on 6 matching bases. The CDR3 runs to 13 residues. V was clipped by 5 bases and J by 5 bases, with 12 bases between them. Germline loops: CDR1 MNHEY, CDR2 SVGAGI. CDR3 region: CASSPVGQTEAFF. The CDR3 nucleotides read TGTGCCAGCAGTCCCGTAGGACAGACTGAAGCTTTCTTT.

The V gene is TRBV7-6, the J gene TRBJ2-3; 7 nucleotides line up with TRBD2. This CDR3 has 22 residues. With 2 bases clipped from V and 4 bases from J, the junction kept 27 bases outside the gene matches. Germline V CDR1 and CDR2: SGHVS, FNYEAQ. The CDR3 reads CASSLQGGSIGKYGRGADTQYF. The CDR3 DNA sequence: TGTGCCAGCAGCTTACAGGGCGGGAGTATCGGCAAATATGGTAGAGGGGCAGATACGCAGTATTTT.

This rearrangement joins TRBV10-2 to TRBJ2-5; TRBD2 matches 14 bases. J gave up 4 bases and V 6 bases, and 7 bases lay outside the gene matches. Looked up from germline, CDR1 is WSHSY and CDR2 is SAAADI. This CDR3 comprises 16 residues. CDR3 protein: CASSGRGLAGGETQYF. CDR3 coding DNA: TGCGCCAGCAGCGGCCGTGGACTAGCGGGAGGAGAGACCCAGTACTTC.

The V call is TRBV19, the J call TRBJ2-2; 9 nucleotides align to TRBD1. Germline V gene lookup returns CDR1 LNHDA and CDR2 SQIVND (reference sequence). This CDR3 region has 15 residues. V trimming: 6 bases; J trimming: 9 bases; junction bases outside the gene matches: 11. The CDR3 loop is CASSLPGTGKRELFF. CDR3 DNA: TGTGCCAGTAGCCTTCCTGGGACAGGGAAACGGGAGCTGTTTTTT.

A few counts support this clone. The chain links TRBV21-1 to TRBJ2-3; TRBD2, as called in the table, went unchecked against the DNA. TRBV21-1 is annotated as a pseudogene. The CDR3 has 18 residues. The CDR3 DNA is TGTGCCAGCTCTATTAGCGGGAGGGCGCCCGATAGCACAGATACGCAGTATTTT. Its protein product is CASSISGRAPDSTDTQYF.

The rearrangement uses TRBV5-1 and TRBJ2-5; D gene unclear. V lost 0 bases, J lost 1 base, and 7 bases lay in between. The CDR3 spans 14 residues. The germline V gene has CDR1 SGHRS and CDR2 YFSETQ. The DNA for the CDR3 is TGCGCCAGCAGCTTGGTGGCACCCCAAGAGACCCAGTACTTC. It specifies CASSLVAPQETQYF.

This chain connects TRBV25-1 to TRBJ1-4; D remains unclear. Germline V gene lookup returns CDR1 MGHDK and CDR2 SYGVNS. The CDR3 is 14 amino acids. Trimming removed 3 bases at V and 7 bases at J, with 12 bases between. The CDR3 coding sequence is TGTGCCAGCAGTGAGTACTCCGAAGTTGAAAAACTGTTTTTT. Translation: CASSEYSEVEKLFF.

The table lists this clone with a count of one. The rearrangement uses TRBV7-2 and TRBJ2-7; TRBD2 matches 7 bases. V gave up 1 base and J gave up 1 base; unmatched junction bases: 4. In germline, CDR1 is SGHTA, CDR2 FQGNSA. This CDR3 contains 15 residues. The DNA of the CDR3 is TGTGCCAGCAGCTTAGTGGCTAGCGGTTCCTACGAGCAGTACTTC. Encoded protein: CASSLVASGSYEQYF.

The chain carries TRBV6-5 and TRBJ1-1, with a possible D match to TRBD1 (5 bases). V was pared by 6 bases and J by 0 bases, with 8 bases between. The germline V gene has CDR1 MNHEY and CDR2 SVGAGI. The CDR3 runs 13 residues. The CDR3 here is CASSLQVNTEAFF. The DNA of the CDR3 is TGTGCCAGCAGCCTACAGGTGAACACTGAAGCTTTCTTT.

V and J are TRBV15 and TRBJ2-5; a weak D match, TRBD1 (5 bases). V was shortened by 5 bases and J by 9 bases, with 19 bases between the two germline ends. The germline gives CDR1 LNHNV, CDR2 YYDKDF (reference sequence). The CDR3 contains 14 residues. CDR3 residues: CATSSQDGHLAQYF. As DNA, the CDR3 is TGTGCCACCAGCTCTCAGGACGGACACCTAGCCCAGTACTTC.

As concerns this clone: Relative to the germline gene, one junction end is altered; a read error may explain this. CDR3 region: CSSSPSGSGTDTQYF. The CDR3 coding sequence is TGTTCCAGCAGCCCCTCCGGGAGCGGCACAGATACGCAGTATTTT. This chain links TRBV7-9 with TRBJ2-3; weak D call: TRBD2 (6 bases). The CDR3 spans 15 residues. Germline V CDR1 and CDR2: SEHNR, FQNEAQ (reference sequence).

CDR3 in amino acids: CASSFGTGFRSPLHF. The CDR3 DNA reads TGTGCCAGCAGTTTTGGGACAGGGTTTAGATCACCCCTCCACTTT. The rearrangement links TRBV28 to TRBJ1-6, with 9 bases lining up with TRBD1. The CDR3 sequence is 15 residues long. The trim removed 3 bases at V and 10 bases at J, leaving 7 bases unmatched. CDR1 and CDR2 from the germline V gene are MDHEN and SYDVKM.

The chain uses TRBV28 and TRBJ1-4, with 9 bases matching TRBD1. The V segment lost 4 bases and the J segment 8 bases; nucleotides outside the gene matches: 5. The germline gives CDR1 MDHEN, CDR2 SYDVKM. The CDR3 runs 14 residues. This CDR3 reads CASSSGTGWEKLFF. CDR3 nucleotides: TGTGCCAGCAGTTCCGGGACAGGGTGGGAAAAACTGTTTTTT.

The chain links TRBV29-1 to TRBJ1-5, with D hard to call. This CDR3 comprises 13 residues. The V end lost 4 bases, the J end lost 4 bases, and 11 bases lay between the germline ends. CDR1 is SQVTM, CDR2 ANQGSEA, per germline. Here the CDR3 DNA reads TGCAGCGTTGTTCCTTCTCCGAATCAGCCCCAGCATTTT. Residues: CSVVPSPNQPQHF. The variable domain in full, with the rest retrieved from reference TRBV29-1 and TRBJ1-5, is SAVISQKPSRDICQRGTSLTIQCQVDSQVTMMFWYRQQPGQSLTLIATANQGSEATYESGFVIDKFPISRPNLTFSTLTVSNMSPEDSSIYLCSVVPSPNQPQHFGDGTRLSIL.